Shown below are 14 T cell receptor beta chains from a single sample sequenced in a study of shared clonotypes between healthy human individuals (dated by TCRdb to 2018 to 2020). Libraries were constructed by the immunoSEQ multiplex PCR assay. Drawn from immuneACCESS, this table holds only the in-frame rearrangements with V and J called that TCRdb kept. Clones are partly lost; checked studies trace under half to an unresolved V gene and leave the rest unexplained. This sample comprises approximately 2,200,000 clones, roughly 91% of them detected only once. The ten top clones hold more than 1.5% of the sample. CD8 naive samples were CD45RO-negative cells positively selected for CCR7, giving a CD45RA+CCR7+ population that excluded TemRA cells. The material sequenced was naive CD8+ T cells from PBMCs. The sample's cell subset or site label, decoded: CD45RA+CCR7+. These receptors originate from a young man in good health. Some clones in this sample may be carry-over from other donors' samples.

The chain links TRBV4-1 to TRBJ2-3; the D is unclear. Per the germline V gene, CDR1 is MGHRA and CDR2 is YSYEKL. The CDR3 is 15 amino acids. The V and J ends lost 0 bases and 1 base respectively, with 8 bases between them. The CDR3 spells CASSQEQRRTDTQYF. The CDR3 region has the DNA TGCGCCAGCAGCCAAGAGCAGCGCCGCACAGATACGCAGTATTTT.

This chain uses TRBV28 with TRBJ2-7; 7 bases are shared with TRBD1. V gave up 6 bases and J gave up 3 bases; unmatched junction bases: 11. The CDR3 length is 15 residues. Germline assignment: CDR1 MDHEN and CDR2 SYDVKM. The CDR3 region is CASRDRDSGHYEQYF. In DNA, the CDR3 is TGTGCCAGCAGGGATCGGGACAGCGGCCACTACGAGCAGTACTTC.

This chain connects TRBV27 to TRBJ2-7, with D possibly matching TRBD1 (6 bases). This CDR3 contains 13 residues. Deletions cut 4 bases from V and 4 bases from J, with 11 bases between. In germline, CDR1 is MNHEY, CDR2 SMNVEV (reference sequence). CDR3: CASSSRGQYEQYF. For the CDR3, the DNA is TGTGCCAGCAGTTCCCGAGGACAGTACGAGCAGTACTTC.

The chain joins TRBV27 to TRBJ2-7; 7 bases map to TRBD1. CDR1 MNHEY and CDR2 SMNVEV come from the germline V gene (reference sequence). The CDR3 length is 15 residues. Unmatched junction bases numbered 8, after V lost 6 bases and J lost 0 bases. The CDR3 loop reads CASSLRQGHSYEQYF. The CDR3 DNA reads TGTGCCAGCAGCTTGAGACAGGGTCACTCCTACGAGCAGTACTTC.

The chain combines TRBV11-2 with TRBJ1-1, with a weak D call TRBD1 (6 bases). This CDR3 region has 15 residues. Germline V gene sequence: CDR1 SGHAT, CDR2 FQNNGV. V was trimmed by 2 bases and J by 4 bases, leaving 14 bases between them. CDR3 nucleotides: TGTGCCAGCAGCTTAAATTGGGGGGGGCCCACTGAAGCTTTCTTT. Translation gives CASSLNWGGPTEAFF.

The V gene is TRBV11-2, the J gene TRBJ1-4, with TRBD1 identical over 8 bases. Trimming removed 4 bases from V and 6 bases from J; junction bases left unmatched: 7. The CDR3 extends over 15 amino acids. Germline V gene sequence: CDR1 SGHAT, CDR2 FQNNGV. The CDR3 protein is CASSSRGQLDEKLFF. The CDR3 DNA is TGTGCCAGCAGCTCCAGGGGGCAGCTCGATGAAAAACTGTTTTTT.

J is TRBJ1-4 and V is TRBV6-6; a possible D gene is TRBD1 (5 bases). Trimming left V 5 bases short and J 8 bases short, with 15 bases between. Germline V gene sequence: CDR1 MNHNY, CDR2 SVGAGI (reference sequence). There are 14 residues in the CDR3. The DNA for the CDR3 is TGTGCCAGCAGTCTCATGACAGAGCCCGAAAAACTGTTTTTT. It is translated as CASSLMTEPEKLFF.

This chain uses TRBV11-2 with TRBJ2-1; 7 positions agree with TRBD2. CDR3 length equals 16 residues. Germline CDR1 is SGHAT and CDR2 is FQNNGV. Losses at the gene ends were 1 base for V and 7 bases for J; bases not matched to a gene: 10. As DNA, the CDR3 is TGTGCCAGCAGCTTAGTTCGAAGCGGGACCTGGAATGAGCAGTTCTTC. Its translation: CASSLVRSGTWNEQFF.

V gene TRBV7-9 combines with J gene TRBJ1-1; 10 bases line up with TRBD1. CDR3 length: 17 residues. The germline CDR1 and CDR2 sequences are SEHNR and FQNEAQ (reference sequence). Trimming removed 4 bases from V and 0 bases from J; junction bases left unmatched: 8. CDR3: CASSSPRQGAMNTEAFF. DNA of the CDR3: TGTGCCAGCAGCTCCCCGAGACAGGGGGCCATGAACACTGAAGCTTTCTTT.

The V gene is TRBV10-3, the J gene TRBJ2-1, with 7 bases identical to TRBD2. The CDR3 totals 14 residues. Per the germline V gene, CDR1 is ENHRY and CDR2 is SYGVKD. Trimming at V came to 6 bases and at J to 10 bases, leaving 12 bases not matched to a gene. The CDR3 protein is CAISERGVIKEQFF. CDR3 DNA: TGTGCCATCAGCGAGCGGGGCGTGATCAAGGAGCAGTTCTTC.

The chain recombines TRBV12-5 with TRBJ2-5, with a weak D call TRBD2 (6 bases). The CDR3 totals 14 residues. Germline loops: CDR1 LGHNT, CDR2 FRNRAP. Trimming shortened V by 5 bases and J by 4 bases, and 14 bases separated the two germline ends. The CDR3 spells CASGPGLSPETQYF. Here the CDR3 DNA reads TGTGCTAGTGGTCCCGGACTATCCCCAGAGACCCAGTACTTC. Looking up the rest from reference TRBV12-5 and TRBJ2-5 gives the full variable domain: DARVTQTPRHKVTEMGQEVTMRCQPILGHNTVFWYRQTMMQGLELLAYFRNRAPLDDSGMPKDRFSAEMPDATLATLKIQPSEPRDSAVYFCASGPGLSPETQYFGPGTRLLVL.

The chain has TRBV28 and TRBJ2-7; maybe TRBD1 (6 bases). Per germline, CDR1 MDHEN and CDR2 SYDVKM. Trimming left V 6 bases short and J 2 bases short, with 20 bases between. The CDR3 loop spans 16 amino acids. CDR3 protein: CASSTHRGFGAYEQYF. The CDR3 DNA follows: TGTGCCAGCAGCACTCATAGGGGGTTCGGGGCCTACGAGCAGTACTTC.

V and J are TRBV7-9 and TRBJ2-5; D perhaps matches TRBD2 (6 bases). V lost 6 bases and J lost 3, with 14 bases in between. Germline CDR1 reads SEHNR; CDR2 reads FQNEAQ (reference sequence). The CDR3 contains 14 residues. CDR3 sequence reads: CASRRLAYEETQYF. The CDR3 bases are TGTGCCAGCAGGCGCCTAGCGTACGAAGAGACCCAGTACTTC.

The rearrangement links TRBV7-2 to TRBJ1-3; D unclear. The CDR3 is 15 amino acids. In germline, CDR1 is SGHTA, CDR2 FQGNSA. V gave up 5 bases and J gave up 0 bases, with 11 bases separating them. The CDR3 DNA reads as TGTGCCAGCAGCCAGGACGGCTACTCTGGAAACACCATATATTTT. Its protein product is CASSQDGYSGNTIYF. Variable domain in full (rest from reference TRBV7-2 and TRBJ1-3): GAGVSQSPSNKVTEKGKDVELRCDPISGHTALYWYRQSLGQGLEFLIYFQGNSAPDKSGLPSDRFSAERTGGSVSTLTIQRTQQEDSAVYLCASSQDGYSGNTIYFGEGSWLTVV.